This entry is about one T cell receptor (beta chain). Original processing notes: Using reference gene primer amplification, nucleated cell counts were estimated. Here immunoSEQ multiplex PCR was the method, and the copy in TCRdb shows in-frame clones only, minus some. V and J calls plus clone size are reproduced from that table; the DNA served to infer D and trimming. The table shows some 180,000 clones, with 85% to 90% occurring only once. Germline V CDR1 and CDR2: SGHTA, FQGNSA. Germline trimming cut 3 bases from V and 4 bases from J; bases unmatched to any gene: 9. CDR3 length: 17 residues. The data were obtained in a study of blood T cell repertoires in COVID-19. Study overall: The United States, Italy and Spain were the sources of the acute and convalescent COVID-19 samples. Sources were T cells, B-cell-depleted T cells, or PBMCs; the material itself was cDNA or gDNA.

The sample consisted of peripheral blood. This sequence joins TRBV7-2 and TRBJ2-3, with TRBD2 matching 11 bases. This sequence originates from a man aged 45-65 years who had recovered from COVID-19. The CDR3: CASSFTSGRSSPDTQYF. CDR3 nucleotides: TGTGCCAGCAGCTTCACTAGCGGGAGAAGTTCACCAGATACGCAGTATTTT.